A single sample is the source of the 13 T cell receptor beta chains below, sequenced in a study of shared clonotypes between healthy human individuals (dated by TCRdb to 2020 to 2021). Receptor libraries were prepared by the immunoSEQ multiplex PCR assay. What TCRdb holds here is the immuneACCESS table cut down to in-frame rearrangements. Part of the clones is not present; checked against another copy, under half of the missing clones reflect an unresolved V gene, and the others are unexplained. Counted in this sample were roughly 700,000 clones; 74% of them appeared once. In total, the top ten clones hold 1.5% to 2% of the sample. Sequencing was carried out using memory CD4+ T cells sorted from blood. The sample's cell subset or site label, in plain terms: CD45RA-negative fraction. These receptor sequences come from a woman under 40 in good health.

V gene TRBV5-1 combines with J gene TRBJ2-3; no clear D gene. CDR3 length: 14 residues. Germline CDR1 and CDR2: SGHRS and YFSETQ. V was trimmed by 4 bases and J by 5 bases, leaving 14 bases between them. CDR3 residues: CASSAVLAQDTQYF. The CDR3 DNA sequence: TGCGCCAGCAGCGCCGTCCTGGCGCAAGATACGCAGTATTTT.

V is TRBV27 and J is TRBJ2-1; D is unclear. Trimming took off 6 bases at V and 4 bases at J, with 22 bases between the two ends. Germline CDR1 is MNHEY and CDR2 is SMNVEV (reference sequence). This CDR3 has 17 amino acids. The CDR3 DNA sequence: TGTGCCAGCAGCTCGACGGGTTGGGGTTCGGGTTACAATGAGCAGTTCTTC. Amino acid sequence: CASSSTGWGSGYNEQFF.

The chain joins TRBV28 to TRBJ2-7, with D uncertain. The CDR3 sequence is 14 residues long. The V gene's germline CDR1 is MDHEN and CDR2 SYDVKM. The V gene lost 2 bases and the J gene lost 3 bases, with 11 bases spanning the gap. CDR3 loop: CASSLPDVSYEQYF. Here the CDR3 DNA reads TGTGCCAGCAGTTTACCGGACGTTAGCTACGAGCAGTACTTC.

The rearrangement joins TRBV27 to TRBJ2-2; possibly TRBD2 for D (5 bases). This CDR3 has 16 residues. V lost 1 base to trimming and J lost 0 bases, with 9 bases between them. The germline CDR1 and CDR2 sequences are MNHEY and SMNVEV (reference sequence). CDR3 DNA sequence: TGTGCCAGCAGTTTATGGGCGGACTCGAACACCGGGGAGCTGTTTTTT. Translation: CASSLWADSNTGELFF.

The chain uses TRBV28 and TRBJ2-5, with unresolved D. The CDR3 spans 13 residues. Trimming removed 7 bases from V and 1 base from J, with 10 bases in between. CDR1 is MDHEN and CDR2 is SYDVKM in the germline V gene. The CDR3: CASKTYSQETQYF. CDR3 in DNA: TGTGCCAGCAAGACATACTCCCAAGAGACCCAGTACTTC. Supplemented by reference TRBV28 and TRBJ2-5, the full variable domain reads DVKVTQSSRYLVKRTGEKVFLECVQDMDHENMFWYRQDPGLGLRLIYFSYDVKMKEKGDIPEGYSVSREKKERFSLILESASTNQTSMYLCASKTYSQETQYFGPGTRLLVL.

This chain connects TRBV5-1 to TRBJ1-1, with no clear D. This CDR3 is 14 amino acids long. CDR1 and CDR2 from the germline V gene are SGHRS and YFSETQ. Trimming took 0 bases from V and 6 from J, leaving 12 bases between them. The CDR3 spells CASSLGQLWAEAFF. CDR3 coding DNA: TGCGCCAGCAGCTTGGGACAACTTTGGGCTGAAGCTTTCTTT.

The sample holds one count of this clone. The gene calls are TRBV15 and TRBJ2-3, with TRBD1 matching over 9 bases. There are 15 residues in the CDR3. CDR1 and CDR2 (germline): LNHNV, YYDKDF (reference sequence). V lost 4 bases to trimming and J lost 5 bases; unmatched junction nucleotides: 7. The chain's CDR3 is CATSTRQGVEDTQYF. The CDR3 DNA reads as TGTGCCACCAGCACGCGACAGGGGGTCGAAGATACGCAGTATTTT.

The V call is TRBV5-8, the J call TRBJ2-7; D is perhaps TRBD2 (6 bases). In germline, CDR1 is SGHTS, CDR2 YDEGEE. The V end lost 6 bases, the J end lost 2 bases, and 15 bases lay between the germline ends. The CDR3 loop spans 14 amino acids. CDR3 nucleotides: TGTGCCAGCACCCTAGGAGGGAGAACCTACGAGCAGTACTTC. This gives the protein CASTLGGRTYEQYF.

The rearrangement uses TRBV30 and TRBJ2-6; D remains ambiguous. V was pared by 5 bases and J by 4 bases, with 9 bases between. There are 13 residues in the CDR3. The germline CDR1 and CDR2 sequences are GTSNPN and SVGIG (reference sequence). The CDR3 loop reads CAWGSTGANVLTF. CDR3 sequence (DNA): TGTGCCTGGGGTAGTACGGGGGCCAACGTCCTGACTTTC.

This chain uses TRBV7-9 with TRBJ2-7, with D perhaps matching TRBD2 (6 bases). There are 18 residues in the CDR3. In germline, CDR1 is SEHNR, CDR2 FQNEAQ (reference sequence). Deletions cut 1 base from V and 1 base from J, with 20 bases between. CDR3 DNA sequence: TGTGCCAGCAGCTTAGAACACCCTTGGGGGAGGACTTCCTACGAGCAGTACTTC. This translates into CASSLEHPWGRTSYEQYF.

V and J are TRBV10-2 and TRBJ2-1; unclear D gene. Germline CDR1 reads WSHSY; CDR2 reads SAAADI. Trimming took off 3 bases at V and 8 bases at J, with 14 bases between the two ends. This CDR3 is built from 14 residues. The CDR3 nucleotides read TGCGCCAGCAGTGACAGCACTCTGGGTTATGAGCAGTTCTTC. As protein: CASSDSTLGYEQFF.

This chain joins TRBV19 and TRBJ2-2, with D perhaps matching TRBD2 (5 bases). This CDR3 spans 17 amino acids. The ends were cut back, 4 bases at V and 3 bases at J, with 18 bases in the middle. Germline CDR1 is LNHDA and CDR2 is SQIVND (reference sequence). The CDR3 sequence: CASSSSLGRRDTGELFF. The CDR3 DNA reads TGTGCCAGTAGTAGTTCCCTGGGCCGGCGGGACACCGGGGAGCTGTTTTTT.

About this clone: Other DNA sequences in the same sample also yield this CDR3. The V and J genes are TRBV19 and TRBJ1-5; 11 positions match TRBD1. The trim removed 5 bases at V and 6 bases at J, leaving 3 bases unmatched. This CDR3 region has 14 residues. The germline V gene has CDR1 LNHDA and CDR2 SQIVND (reference sequence). CDR3 nucleotide sequence: TGTGCCAGTAGTGGGACAGGGGGTAGTCAGCCCCAGCATTTT. Protein: CASSGTGGSQPQHF.